This T cell receptor (delta chain) originates from a study of gamma-delta T cells after stem cell transplantation. By share of the sample, this clone is medium-sized (0.01 to 0.1%). Other DNA sequences from this sample encode an identical CDR3 as well. TCRdb re-analyzed the RT-PCR reads via CATT. The top ten clones hold around 64% of a sample with approximately 16,000 delta-chain clones, roughly 9% of them seen once. This clonotype originated in a human donor. It is not recorded whose cells these are; they may come from a transplant donor. Sequencing was done on a sample of gamma-delta T cells.

The CDR3 region is CACDPLTLRYTDKLIF. CDR3 sequence (DNA): TGTGCCTGTGACCCCCTTACGTTGCGGTACACCGATAAACTCATCTTT. This chain uses TRDV2 with TRDJ1; no clear D gene. Germline V lookup: CDR1 GEAIGNYY, CDR2 EKD. The CDR3 runs to 16 residues. V was pared by 3 bases and J by 0 bases, with 16 bases between.